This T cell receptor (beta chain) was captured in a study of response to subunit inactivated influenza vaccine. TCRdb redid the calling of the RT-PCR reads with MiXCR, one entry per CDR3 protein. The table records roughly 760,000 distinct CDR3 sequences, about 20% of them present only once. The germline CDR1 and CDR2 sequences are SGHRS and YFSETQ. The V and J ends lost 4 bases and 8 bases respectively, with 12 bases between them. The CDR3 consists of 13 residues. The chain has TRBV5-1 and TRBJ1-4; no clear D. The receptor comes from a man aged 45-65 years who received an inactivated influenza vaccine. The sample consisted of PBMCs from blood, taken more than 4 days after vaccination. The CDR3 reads CASSPGGSEKLFF. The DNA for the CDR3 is TGCGCCAGCAGCCCGGGAGGTAGCGAAAAACTGTTTTTT.